Included here is one T cell receptor (beta chain) sequence, with context. Its matching antigen is unknown. Trimming stripped 6 bases from V and 0 bases from J, with 11 bases between. The germline V gene encodes CDR1 MNHNS and CDR2 SASEGT. The CDR3 is 14 amino acids. This entry is derived from a study of identical twins. Using its own MiXCR run on the 5' RACE reads, TCRdb lists one record per CDR3 protein. Here the sample spans roughly 500,000 distinct CDR3 sequences, around 20% being singletons. The study's findings and limits: The abundant beta clonotypes from cord blood had fewer insertions, and memory repertoires had none of this.

A further study also used this sample, focusing on T cells expressing NK-cell markers.

V and J are TRBV6-1 and TRBJ1-1; no clear D gene. The sequence derives from a woman aged 18-29 years in good health. The sample consisted of CD4+ T cells sorted from blood. As DNA, the CDR3 is TGTGCCAGCAGAGGCCCCCGCTTGAACACTGAAGCTTTCTTT. This sequence encodes CASRGPRLNTEAFF.